A selection of T cell receptor beta chains follows, all from one sample in a study of T-cell memory formation after mild COVID-19. From the 5' RACE reads, TCRdb called clonotypes with MiXCR, one entry per CDR3 protein. The sample holds just under 550,000 distinct CDR3 sequences, around 20% seen once. Source material: PBMCs or a T cell subset sorted from them (not recorded which). Receptors originate from an adult woman who had mild COVID-19 (a few samples of this study predate the infection). Cell type and time point are not known. Each CDR3 is given with its conserved first and last residue. A D gene is named only where the DNA matches it firmly. Rows give clone size only sometimes, using once, few, many, or a class for an expanded clone.

J gene | V gene | D gene | clone size | CDR3 DNA | CDR3 protein
TRBJ2-7 | TRBV5-1 | - | - | TGCGCCAGCAGCTTGACAGGGCTCTCCTACGAGCAGTACTTC | CASSLTGLSYEQYF
TRBJ1-6 | TRBV15 | - | few | TGTGCCACCAGCAGAGATGGTAGGAATTCACCCCTCCACTTT | CATSRDGRNSPLHF
TRBJ1-1 | TRBV9 | TRBD1 | few | TGTGCCAGCAGCACCCGACAGGGCCCAGGGAGGACTGAAGCTTTCTTT | CASSTRQGPGRTEAFF
TRBJ1-5 | TRBV12-3/TRBV12-4 | - | - | TGTGCTATCAGGGAGGGCAATCAGCCCCAGCATTTT | CAIREGNQPQHF
TRBJ2-1 | TRBV5-6 | TRBD2 | - | TGTGCCAGCAGCTTCGACAAGCGGGAGTGGTGGGAGCAGTTCTTC | CASSFDKREWWEQFF
TRBJ1-3 | TRBV27 | TRBD1 | few | TGTGCCAGCAGTTCCTTCGACAGGGGAGACACCATATATTTT | CASSSFDRGDTIYF
TRBJ2-5 | TRBV6-1 | TRBD1 | many | TGTGCCAGCAGCACAGGGGGCGGTGAGACCCAGTACTTC | CASSTGGGETQYF
TRBJ2-1 | TRBV5-1 | - | many | TGCGCCAGCAGCTTGGACGGGGCATCCTACAATGAGCAGTTCTTC | CASSLDGASYNEQFF
TRBJ2-4 | TRBV6-2/TRBV6-3 | - | few | TGTGCCAGCAGTTTCCTAGGGATGGCCAAAAATATTCAGTACTTC | CASSFLGMAKNIQYF
TRBJ2-1 | TRBV24-1 | TRBD2 | few | TGTGCCACCAGTGATTTTGGAGCGGGGGACAATGAGCAGTTCTTC | CATSDFGAGDNEQFF
TRBJ2-2 | TRBV9 | - | many | TGTGCCAGCAGCCCCCGGAGCCCTTCACCATTCACCGGGGAGCTGTTTTTT | CASSPRSPSPFTGELFF
TRBJ1-1 | TRBV6-5 | TRBD1 | - | TGTGCCAGCAGTTATCTTTTCTTTGGGACAGGGGGCATGCGGGGGGACACTGAAGCTTTCTTT | CASSYLFFGTGGMRGDTEAFF
TRBJ2-7 | TRBV7-2 | TRBD2 | few | TGTGCCAGCAGCTTACCCCTAGCTAGCGGGAAATCATACGAGCAGTACTTC | CASSLPLASGKSYEQYF